This TCR beta chain was identified during a study of blood T cell repertoires in COVID-19. Looked up from germline, CDR1 is SGHAT and CDR2 is FQNNGV. Between the trimmed V and J ends, which lost 3 bases and 5 bases, there was a span of 13 bases. The CDR3 contains 14 residues. This table comes from immunoSEQ multiplex PCR, and its TCRdb copy is limited to in-frame clones, with some not included. The table lists about 160,000 clones, approximately 90% of them singletons. The receptor was derived from a woman aged 40 to 50 who had been exposed to COVID-19. The chain joins TRBV11-2 to TRBJ1-1; maybe TRBD1 (6 bases). The material sequenced was PBMCs or T cells enriched from blood (not recorded which). The CDR3 coding sequence is TGTGCCAGCAGCTTTCGGGGGGCCAATACTGAAGCTTTCTTT. Amino acids: CASSFRGANTEAFF.